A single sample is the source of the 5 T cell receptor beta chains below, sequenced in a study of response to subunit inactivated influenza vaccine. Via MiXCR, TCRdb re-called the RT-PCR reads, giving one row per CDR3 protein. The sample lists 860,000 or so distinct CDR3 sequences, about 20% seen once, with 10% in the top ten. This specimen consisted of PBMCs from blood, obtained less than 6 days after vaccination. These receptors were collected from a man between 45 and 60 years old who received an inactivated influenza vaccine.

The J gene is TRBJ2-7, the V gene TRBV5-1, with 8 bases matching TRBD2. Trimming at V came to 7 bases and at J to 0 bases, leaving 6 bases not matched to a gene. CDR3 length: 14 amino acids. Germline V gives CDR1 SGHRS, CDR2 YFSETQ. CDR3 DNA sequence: TGCGCCAGCGCTTCCACTAGCGGCTCCTACGAGCAGTACTTC. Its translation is CASASTSGSYEQYF.

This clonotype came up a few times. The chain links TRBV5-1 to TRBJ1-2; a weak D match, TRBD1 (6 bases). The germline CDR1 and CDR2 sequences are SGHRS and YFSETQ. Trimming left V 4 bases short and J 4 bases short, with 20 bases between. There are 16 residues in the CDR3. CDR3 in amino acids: CASSVSPNRVSYGYTF. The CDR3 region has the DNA TGCGCCAGCAGCGTGTCACCTAACAGGGTCAGCTATGGCTACACCTTC.

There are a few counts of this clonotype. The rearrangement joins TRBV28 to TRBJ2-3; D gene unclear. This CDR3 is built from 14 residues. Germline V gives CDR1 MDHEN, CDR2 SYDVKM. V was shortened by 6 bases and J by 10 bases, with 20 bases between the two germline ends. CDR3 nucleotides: TGTGCCAGCAGCCTACCCCCCGAGGATCGGGCGCAGTATTTT. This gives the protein CASSLPPEDRAQYF. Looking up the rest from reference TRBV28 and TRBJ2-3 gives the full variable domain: DVKVTQSSRYLVKRTGEKVFLECVQDMDHENMFWYRQDPGLGLRLIYFSYDVKMKEKGDIPEGYSVSREKKERFSLILESASTNQTSMYLCASSLPPEDRAQYFGPGTRLTVL.

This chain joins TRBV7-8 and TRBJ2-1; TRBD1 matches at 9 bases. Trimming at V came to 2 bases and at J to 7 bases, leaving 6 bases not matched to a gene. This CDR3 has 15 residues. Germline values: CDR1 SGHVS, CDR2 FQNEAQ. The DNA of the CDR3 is TGTGCCAGCAGCTTAAGGGACAGGGAGATGAATGAGCAGTTCTTC. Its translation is CASSLRDREMNEQFF.

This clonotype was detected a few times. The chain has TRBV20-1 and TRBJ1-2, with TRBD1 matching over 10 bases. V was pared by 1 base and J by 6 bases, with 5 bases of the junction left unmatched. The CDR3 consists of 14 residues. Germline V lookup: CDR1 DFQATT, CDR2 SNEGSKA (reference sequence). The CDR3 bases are TGCAGTGCTAGAGCCTCCGGGACAGGGGATGGCTACACCTTC. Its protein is CSARASGTGDGYTF.